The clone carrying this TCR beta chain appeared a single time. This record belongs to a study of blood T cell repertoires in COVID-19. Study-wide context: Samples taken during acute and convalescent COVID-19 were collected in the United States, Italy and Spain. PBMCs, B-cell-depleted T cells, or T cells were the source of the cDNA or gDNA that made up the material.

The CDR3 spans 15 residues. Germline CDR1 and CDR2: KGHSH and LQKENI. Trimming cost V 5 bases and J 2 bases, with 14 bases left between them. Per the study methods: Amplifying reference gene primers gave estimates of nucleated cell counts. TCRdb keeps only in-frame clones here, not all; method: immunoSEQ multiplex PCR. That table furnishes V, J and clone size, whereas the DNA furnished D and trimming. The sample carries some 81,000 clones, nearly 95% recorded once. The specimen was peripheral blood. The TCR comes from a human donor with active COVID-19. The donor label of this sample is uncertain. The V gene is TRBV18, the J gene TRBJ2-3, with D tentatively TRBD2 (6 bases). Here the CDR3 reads CASSARGGATDTQYF. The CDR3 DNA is TGTGCCAGCTCAGCTCGTGGCGGGGCCACAGATACGCAGTATTTT.